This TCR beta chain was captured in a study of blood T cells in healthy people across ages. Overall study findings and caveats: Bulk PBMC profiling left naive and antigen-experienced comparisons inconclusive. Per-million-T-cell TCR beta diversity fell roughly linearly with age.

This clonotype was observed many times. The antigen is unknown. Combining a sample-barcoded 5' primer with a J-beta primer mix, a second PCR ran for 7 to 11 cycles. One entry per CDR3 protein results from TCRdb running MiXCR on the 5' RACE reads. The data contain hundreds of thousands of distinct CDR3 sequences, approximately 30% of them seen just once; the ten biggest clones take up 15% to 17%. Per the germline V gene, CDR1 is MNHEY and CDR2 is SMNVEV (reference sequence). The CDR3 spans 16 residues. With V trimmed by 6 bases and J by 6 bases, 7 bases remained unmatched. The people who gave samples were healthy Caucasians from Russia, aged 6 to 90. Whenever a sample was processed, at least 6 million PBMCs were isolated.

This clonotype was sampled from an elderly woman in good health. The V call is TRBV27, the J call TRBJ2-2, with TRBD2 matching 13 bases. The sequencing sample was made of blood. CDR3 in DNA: TGTGCCAGCAGACCCACTAGCGGGGGGGCCTCCGGGGAGCTGTTTTTT. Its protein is CASRPTSGGASGELFF.